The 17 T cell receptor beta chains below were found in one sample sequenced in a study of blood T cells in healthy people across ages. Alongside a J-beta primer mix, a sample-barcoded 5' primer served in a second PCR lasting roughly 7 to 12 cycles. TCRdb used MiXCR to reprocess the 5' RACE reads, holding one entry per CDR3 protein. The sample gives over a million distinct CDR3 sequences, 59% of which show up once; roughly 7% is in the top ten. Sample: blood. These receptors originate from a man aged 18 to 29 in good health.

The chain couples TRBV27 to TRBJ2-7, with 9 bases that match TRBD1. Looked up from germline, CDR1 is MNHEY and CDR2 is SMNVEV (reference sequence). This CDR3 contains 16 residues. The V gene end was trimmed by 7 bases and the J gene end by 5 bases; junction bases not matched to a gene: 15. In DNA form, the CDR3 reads TGTGCCAGCACGACGGACGGACAGGGGAGAGTCAACGAGCAGTACTTC. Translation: CASTTDGQGRVNEQYF.

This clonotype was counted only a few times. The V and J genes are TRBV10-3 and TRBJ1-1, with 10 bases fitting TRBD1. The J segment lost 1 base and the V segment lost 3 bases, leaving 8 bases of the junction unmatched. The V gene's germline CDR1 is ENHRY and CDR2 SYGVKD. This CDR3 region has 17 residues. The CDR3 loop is CAISDRDRGWENTEAFF. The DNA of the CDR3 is TGTGCCATCAGTGACCGGGACAGGGGATGGGAGAACACTGAAGCTTTCTTT.

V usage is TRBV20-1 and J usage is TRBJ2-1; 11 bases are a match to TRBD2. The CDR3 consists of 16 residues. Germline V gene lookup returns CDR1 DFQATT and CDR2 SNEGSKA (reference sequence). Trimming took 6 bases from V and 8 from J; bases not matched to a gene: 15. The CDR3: CSATNTAGTSGYEQFF. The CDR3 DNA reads TGCAGTGCCACGAACACGGCGGGGACTAGCGGCTATGAGCAGTTCTTC.

The CDR3 protein is CASNPLFPTGIWETQYF. The CDR3 nucleotides read TGCGCCAGCAATCCCCTATTCCCTACAGGGATTTGGGAGACCCAGTACTTC. This chain uses TRBV23-1 with TRBJ2-5; D might be TRBD1 (6 bases). TRBV23-1 is flagged as an ORF with uncertain function. Trimming shortened V by 7 bases and J by 5 bases, and 26 bases separated the two germline ends. The CDR3 is 17 amino acids.

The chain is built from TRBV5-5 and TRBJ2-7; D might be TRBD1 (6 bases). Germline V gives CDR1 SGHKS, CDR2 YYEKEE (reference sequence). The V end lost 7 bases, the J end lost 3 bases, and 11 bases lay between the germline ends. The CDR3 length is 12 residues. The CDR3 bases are TGTGCCAGCGCTCAGGGGAACTACGAGCAGTACTTC. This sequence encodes CASAQGNYEQYF.

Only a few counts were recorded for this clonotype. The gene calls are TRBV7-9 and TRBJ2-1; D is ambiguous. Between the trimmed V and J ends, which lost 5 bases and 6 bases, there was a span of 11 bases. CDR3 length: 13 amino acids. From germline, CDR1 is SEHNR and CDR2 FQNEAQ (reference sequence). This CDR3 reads CASSNRESNEQFF. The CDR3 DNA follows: TGTGCCAGCAGCAACAGAGAAAGCAATGAGCAGTTCTTC.

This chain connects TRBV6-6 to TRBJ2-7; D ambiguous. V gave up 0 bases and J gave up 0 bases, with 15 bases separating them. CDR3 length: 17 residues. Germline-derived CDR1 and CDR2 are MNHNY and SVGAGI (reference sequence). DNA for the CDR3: TGTGCCAGCAGTTACTCCCGGACCACCCTGACCTCCTACGAGCAGTACTTC. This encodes CASSYSRTTLTSYEQYF.

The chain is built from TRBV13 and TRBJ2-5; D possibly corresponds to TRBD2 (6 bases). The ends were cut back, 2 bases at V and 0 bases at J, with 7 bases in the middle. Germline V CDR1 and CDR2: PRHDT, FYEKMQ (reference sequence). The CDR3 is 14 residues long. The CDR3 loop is CASSLRGNQETQYF. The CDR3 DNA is TGTGCCAGCAGCTTACGGGGGAACCAAGAGACCCAGTACTTC.

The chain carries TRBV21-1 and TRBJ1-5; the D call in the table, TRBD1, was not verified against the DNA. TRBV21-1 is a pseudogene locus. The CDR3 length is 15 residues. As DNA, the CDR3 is TGTGCCAGCGGCGGACTGGGCGACGGCAATCAGCCCCAGCATTTT. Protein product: CASGGLGDGNQPQHF.

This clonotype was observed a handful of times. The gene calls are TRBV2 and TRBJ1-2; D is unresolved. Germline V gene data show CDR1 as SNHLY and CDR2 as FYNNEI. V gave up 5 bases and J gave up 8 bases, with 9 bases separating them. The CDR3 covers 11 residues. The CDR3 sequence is CASSRIGGYTF. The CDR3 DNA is TGTGCCAGCAGTCGGATAGGCGGCTACACCTTC.

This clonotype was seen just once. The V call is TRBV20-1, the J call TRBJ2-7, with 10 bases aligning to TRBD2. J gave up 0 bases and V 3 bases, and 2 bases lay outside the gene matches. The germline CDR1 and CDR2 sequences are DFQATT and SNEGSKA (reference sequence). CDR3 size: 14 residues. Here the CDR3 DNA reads TGCAGTGCTAGCCTAGCGGGAGTCTCCTACGAGCAGTACTTC. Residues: CSASLAGVSYEQYF.

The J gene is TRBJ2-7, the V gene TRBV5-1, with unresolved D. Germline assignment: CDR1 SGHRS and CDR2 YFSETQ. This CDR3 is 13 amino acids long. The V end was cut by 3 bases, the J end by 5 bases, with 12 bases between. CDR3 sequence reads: CASSSLLGNEQYF. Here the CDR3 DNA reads TGCGCCAGCAGCTCCCTTCTAGGAAACGAGCAGTACTTC.

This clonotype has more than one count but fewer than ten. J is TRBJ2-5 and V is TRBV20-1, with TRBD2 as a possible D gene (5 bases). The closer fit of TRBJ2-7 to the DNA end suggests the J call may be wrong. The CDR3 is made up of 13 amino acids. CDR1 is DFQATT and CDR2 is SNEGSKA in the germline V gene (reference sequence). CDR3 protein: CSAPTSGGYEQYF. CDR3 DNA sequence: TGCAGTGCTCCCACGAGCGGCGGCTACGAGCAGTACTTC.

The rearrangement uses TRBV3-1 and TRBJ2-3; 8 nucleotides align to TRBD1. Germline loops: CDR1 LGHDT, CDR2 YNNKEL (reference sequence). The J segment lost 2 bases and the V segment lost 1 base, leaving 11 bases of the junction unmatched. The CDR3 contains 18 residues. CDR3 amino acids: CASSQGRFGTGHTDTQYF. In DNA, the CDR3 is TGTGCCAGCAGCCAAGGCCGCTTCGGGACAGGACACACAGATACGCAGTATTTT.

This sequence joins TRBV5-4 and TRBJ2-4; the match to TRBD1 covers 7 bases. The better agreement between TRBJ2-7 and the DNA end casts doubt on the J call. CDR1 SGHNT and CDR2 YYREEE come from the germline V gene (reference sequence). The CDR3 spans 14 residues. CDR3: CASSLGQAHYEQYF. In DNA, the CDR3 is TGTGCCAGCAGCCTAGGACAGGCCCACTACGAGCAGTACTTC.

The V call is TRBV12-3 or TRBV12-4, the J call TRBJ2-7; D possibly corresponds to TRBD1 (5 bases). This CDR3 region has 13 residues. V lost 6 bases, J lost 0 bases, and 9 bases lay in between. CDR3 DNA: TGTGCCAGCAGCAACACAGGCTCCTACGAGCAGTACTTC. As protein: CASSNTGSYEQYF.

Written as DNA, the CDR3 is TGCAGCGTTGGGTGGGGTATAGGGGGAGGGAGGACCTACAATGAGCAGTTCTTC. It is translated as CSVGWGIGGGRTYNEQFF. The chain has TRBV29-1 and TRBJ2-1; possibly TRBD2 for D (7 bases). The germline CDR1 and CDR2 sequences are SQVTM and ANQGSEA. This CDR3 comprises 18 residues. Trimming took off 4 bases at V and 2 bases at J, with 24 bases between the two ends.